These 16 T cell receptor beta chains share one sample of origin, sequenced in a study of T cell repertoires in cytomegalovirus infection. TCRdb analysed the reads with MiXCR anew, one entry per CDR3 protein. The data contain 300,000 or so distinct CDR3 sequences, about 9.2% of them singletons. The sequencing input was PBMCs. All receptors derive from a human donor in good health (CMV status not recorded). Some clones in this sample may be carry-over from other donors' samples.

This clonotype occurred many times. The chain combines TRBV4-2 with TRBJ2-2; 11 bases fit TRBD2. V shed 3 bases, J shed 7 bases, and the junction held 10 bases outside the gene matches. The length of the CDR3 is 17 residues. CDR1 and CDR2 (germline): LGHNA, YNFKEQ. The CDR3 here is CASSHKVAGGPNGELFF. CDR3 sequence (DNA): TGTGCCAGCAGCCACAAAGTAGCGGGGGGGCCGAACGGGGAGCTGTTTTTT.

This clonotype was seen at least ten times. The CDR3 loop is CSARGVSGEQFF. The CDR3 DNA follows: TGCAGTGCTAGGGGTGTATCGGGTGAGCAGTTCTTC. The chain links TRBV20-1 to TRBJ2-1; the D is unclear. V was clipped by 3 bases and J by 9 bases, with 12 bases between them. Germline V gene sequence: CDR1 DFQATT, CDR2 SNEGSKA (reference sequence). This CDR3 region has 12 residues.

This clonotype was recorded at least ten times. This chain joins TRBV14 and TRBJ2-1, with D perhaps TRBD2 (6 bases). The CDR3 runs to 15 residues. V lost 1 base and J 0 bases, leaving 7 bases between the germline ends. Germline CDR1 is SGHDN and CDR2 is FVKESK. DNA of the CDR3: TGTGCCAGCAGCCAAGGGCGGGGCTCCTACAATGAGCAGTTCTTC. It is translated as CASSQGRGSYNEQFF.

This clonotype has at least ten counts. The chain recombines TRBV27 with TRBJ1-2; no reliable D call. V was cut by 6 bases and J by 6 bases, with 8 bases left in between. The CDR3 totals 11 residues. Germline CDR1 MNHEY, CDR2 SMNVEV (reference sequence). This CDR3 reads CASRSGHGYTF. In DNA, the CDR3 is TGTGCCAGCAGGTCGGGCCATGGCTACACCTTC.

This clonotype came up many times. The chain is built from TRBV20-1 and TRBJ2-4, with 7 bases identical to TRBD1. The germline CDR1 and CDR2 sequences are DFQATT and SNEGSKA (reference sequence). Losses at the gene ends were 3 bases for V and 2 bases for J; bases not matched to a gene: 4. The CDR3 is 14 amino acids. The CDR3 DNA reads TGCAGTGCTAGTGACAGGGTAACCAAAAACATTCAGTACTTC. As protein: CSASDRVTKNIQYF.

This clonotype was observed many times. This chain links TRBV7-2 with TRBJ1-1, with D perhaps TRBD1 (5 bases). Trimming stripped 4 bases from V and 7 bases from J, with 19 bases between. CDR3 length: 15 amino acids. The germline gives CDR1 SGHTA, CDR2 FQGNSA. The CDR3 DNA reads TGTGCCAGCAGCTCCGCCGCGACAGTCACTTTTGAAGCTTTCTTT. It encodes CASSSAATVTFEAFF.

This clonotype was counted many times. The chain couples TRBV6-1 to TRBJ2-5; tentative D call: TRBD1 (5 bases). CDR3 length: 14 residues. The V gene's germline CDR1 is MNHNS and CDR2 SASEGT. The germline V and J ends were trimmed by 5 bases and 2 bases, with 12 bases remaining between them. In DNA form, the CDR3 reads TGTGCCAGCAGTTCCCTGACAGCGCAAGAGACCCAGTACTTC. It encodes CASSSLTAQETQYF.

The chain employs TRBV28 and TRBJ2-1, with D perhaps TRBD1 (5 bases). The CDR3 has 16 residues. V lost 1 base and J 0 bases, leaving 10 bases between the germline ends. CDR1 MDHEN and CDR2 SYDVKM come from the germline V gene. The CDR3 here is CASSLSTESSYNEQFF. The CDR3 nucleotides are TGTGCCAGCAGTTTATCGACAGAGAGCTCCTACAATGAGCAGTTCTTC.

This clonotype was observed at least ten times. The chain is built from TRBV7-2 and TRBJ1-6; TRBD1 matches at 7 bases. The CDR3 covers 14 residues. Germline assignment: CDR1 SGHTA and CDR2 FQGNSA. Losses at the gene ends were 5 bases for V and 8 bases for J; bases not matched to a gene: 6. The CDR3 reads CASSPRRGDSPLHF. Written as DNA, the CDR3 is TGTGCCAGCAGCCCCCGCAGGGGGGATTCACCCCTCCACTTT. The whole variable domain, filled in from reference TRBV7-2 and TRBJ1-6, reads GAGVSQSPSNKVTEKGKDVELRCDPISGHTALYWYRQSLGQGLEFLIYFQGNSAPDKSGLPSDRFSAERTGGSVSTLTIQRTQQEDSAVYLCASSPRRGDSPLHFGNGTRLTVT.

This clonotype was seen many times. The chain joins TRBV6-2 or TRBV6-3 to TRBJ2-1; D gene unclear. V was cut by 1 base and J by 4 bases, with 17 bases left in between. This CDR3 is built from 17 residues. Germline CDR1 reads MNHEY; CDR2 reads SVGEGT. The CDR3 DNA follows: TGTGCCAGCAGTTACTTTACTCGCCCGGCCGAGTACAATGAGCAGTTCTTC. This codes for CASSYFTRPAEYNEQFF.

This clonotype has a count of ten or more. V usage is TRBV7-2 and J usage is TRBJ2-3; the D is unclear. Trimming removed 5 bases at V and 0 bases at J, with 15 bases between. Germline assignment: CDR1 SGHTA and CDR2 FQGNSA. This CDR3 contains 16 residues. Written as DNA, the CDR3 is TGTGCCAGCAGCCTACTGGCGCTACTTAGCACAGATACGCAGTATTTT. Protein product: CASSLLALLSTDTQYF.

The chain employs TRBV5-6 and TRBJ2-7; the D is unclear. The CDR3 runs to 14 residues. Trimming shortened V by 4 bases and J by 0 bases, and 11 bases separated the two germline ends. The germline V gene has CDR1 SGHDT and CDR2 YYEEEE. The CDR3 sequence: CASSRTPSSYEQYV. The CDR3 DNA reads as TGTGCCAGCAGCCGAACCCCCAGCTCCTACGAGCAGTACGTC.

The sample holds many counts of this clonotype. The V call is TRBV7-3, the J call TRBJ2-1, with D unresolved. Between the trimmed V and J ends, which lost 2 bases and 2 bases, there was a span of 7 bases. The CDR3 is made up of 14 amino acids. Per the germline V gene, CDR1 is SGHTA and CDR2 is FQGTGA. CDR3 sequence reads: CASSLGWAYNEQFF. In DNA form, the CDR3 reads TGTGCCAGCAGCTTAGGGTGGGCCTACAATGAGCAGTTCTTC. The whole variable domain, remainder taken from reference TRBV7-3 and TRBJ2-1, is GAGVSQTPSNKVTEKGKYVELRCDPISGHTALYWYRQSLGQGPEFLIYFQGTGAADDSGLPNDRFFAVRPEGSVSTLKIQRTERGDSAVYLCASSLGWAYNEQFFGPGTRLTVL.

CDR3 coding DNA: TGTGCCAGTAGTATACCTCCGGGGACCCAGTACTTC. It specifies CASSIPPGTQYF. The chain joins TRBV19 to TRBJ2-5; D is undetermined. V was trimmed by 2 bases and J by 7 bases, leaving 8 bases between them. The CDR3 runs to 12 residues. CDR1 and CDR2 (germline): LNHDA, SQIVND (reference sequence).

Many counts were recorded for this clonotype. The V call is TRBV28, the J call TRBJ1-4; D unclear. CDR3 length: 14 amino acids. Germline V CDR1 and CDR2: MDHEN, SYDVKM. The V end lost 6 bases, the J end lost 4 bases, and 12 bases lay between the germline ends. The CDR3 sequence: CASRPTVRNEKLFF. The CDR3 bases are TGTGCCAGCAGACCCACAGTACGTAATGAAAAACTGTTTTTT.

This clonotype has at least ten counts. This chain connects TRBV18 to TRBJ2-2; the D gene is possibly TRBD2 (6 bases). Trimming stripped 0 bases from V and 5 bases from J, with 13 bases between. Looked up from germline, CDR1 is KGHSH and CDR2 is LQKENI. The CDR3 runs 16 residues. The CDR3 nucleotides read TGTGCCAGCTCACCACCGGAGGGGCCAGGGACCGGGGAGCTGTTTTTT. Its translation: CASSPPEGPGTGELFF.